This record covers a single TCR beta chain. Its antigen is still unknown. The data were taken from a study of T cell responses to AZD1222 COVID-19 vaccine. Findings and caveats of the study: Just a handful of AZD1222 recipients were seropositive at baseline.

Sequencing was performed with immunoSEQ multiplex PCR; in TCRdb, only in-frame clones are kept and a portion is missing. The sample lists around 170,000 clones, 85% to 95% seen once, with about 2.1% in the top ten. Second doses that came at about 4 or about 12 weeks were put together. The TCR comes from an adult who received the AZD1222 COVID-19 vaccine. Specimen: peripheral blood, collected 28 days after the second AZD1222 dose.

In nucleotides, the CDR3 is TGCGCCAGCAGCTTGCCCCCAGGCTACGAGCAGTACTTC. This translates into CASSLPPGYEQYF. The chain joins TRBV5-1 to TRBJ2-7; D unresolved. The CDR3 length is 13 residues. The V gene lost 1 base and the J gene lost 3 bases, with 8 bases spanning the gap. The germline CDR1 and CDR2 sequences are SGHRS and YFSETQ.